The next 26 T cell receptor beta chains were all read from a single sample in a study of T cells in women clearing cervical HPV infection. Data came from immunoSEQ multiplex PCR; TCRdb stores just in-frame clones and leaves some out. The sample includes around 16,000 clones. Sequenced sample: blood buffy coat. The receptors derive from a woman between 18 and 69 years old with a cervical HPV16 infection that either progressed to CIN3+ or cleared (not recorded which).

Incomplete CDR3 DNA: TGTGCCAGCAGCTTGACGGGGCGGGGGTACGACAATGAG. The encoded protein is CASSLTGRGYDNE. The complete CDR3 reads CASSLTGRGYDNEQFF. The chain employs TRBV5-4 and TRBJ2-1, with 7 nucleotides matching TRBD2. The read terminates 3 residues ahead of where the CDR3 ends, so the germline J gene completes it. Per germline, CDR1 SGHNT and CDR2 YYREEE (reference sequence). The CDR3 has 16 amino acids. V lost 1 base and J lost 5; bases outside the gene matches: 9.

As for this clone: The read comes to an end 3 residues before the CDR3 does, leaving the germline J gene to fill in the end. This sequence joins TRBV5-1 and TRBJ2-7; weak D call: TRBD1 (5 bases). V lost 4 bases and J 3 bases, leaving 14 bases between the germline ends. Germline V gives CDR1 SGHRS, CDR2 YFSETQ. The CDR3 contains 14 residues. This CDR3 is CASSLDSLVYEQYF. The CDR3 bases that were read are TGCGCCAGCAGCCTCGACAGCCTGGTCTACGAG.

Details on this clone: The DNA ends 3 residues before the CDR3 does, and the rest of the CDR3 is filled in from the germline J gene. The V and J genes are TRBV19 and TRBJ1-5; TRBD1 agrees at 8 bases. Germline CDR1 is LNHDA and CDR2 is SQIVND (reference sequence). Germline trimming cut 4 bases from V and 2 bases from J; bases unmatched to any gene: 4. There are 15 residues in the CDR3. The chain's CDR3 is CASSRQGRGNQPQHF. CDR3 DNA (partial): TGTGCCAGTAGTAGACAGGGGAGGGGCAATCAGCCC.

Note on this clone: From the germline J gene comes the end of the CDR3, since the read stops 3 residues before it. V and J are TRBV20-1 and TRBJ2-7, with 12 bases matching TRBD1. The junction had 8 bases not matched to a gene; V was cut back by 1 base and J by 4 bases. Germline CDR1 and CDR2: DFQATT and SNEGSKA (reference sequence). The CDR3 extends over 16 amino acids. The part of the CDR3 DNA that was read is TGCAGTGCTAGAGTGGGACAGGGGGCCTTTTCGTACGAG. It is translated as CSARVGQGAFSYE. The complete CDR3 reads CSARVGQGAFSYEQYF.

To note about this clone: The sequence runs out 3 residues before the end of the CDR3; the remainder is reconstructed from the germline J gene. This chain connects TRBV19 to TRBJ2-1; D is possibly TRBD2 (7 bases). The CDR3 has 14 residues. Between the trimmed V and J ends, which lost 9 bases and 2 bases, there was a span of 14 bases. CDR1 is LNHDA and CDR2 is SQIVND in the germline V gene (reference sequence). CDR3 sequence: CASGGLSPYNEQFF. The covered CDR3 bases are TGTGCCAGCGGGGGGCTTAGCCCCTACAATGAG.

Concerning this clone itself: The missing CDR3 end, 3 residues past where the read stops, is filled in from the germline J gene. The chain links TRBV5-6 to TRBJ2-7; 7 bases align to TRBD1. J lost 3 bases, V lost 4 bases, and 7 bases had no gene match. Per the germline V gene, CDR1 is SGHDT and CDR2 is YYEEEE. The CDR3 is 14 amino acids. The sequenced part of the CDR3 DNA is TGTGCCAGCAGCCGACAGACAGGGCGCTACGAG. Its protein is CASSRQTGRYE. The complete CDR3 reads CASSRQTGRYEQYF.

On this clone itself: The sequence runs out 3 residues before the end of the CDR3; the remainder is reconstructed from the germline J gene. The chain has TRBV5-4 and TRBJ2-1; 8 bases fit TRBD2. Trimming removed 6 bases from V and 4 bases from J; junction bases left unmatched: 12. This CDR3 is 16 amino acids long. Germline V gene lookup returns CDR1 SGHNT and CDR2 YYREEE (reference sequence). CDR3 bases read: TGTGCCAGCAAACCCCGACCCGGCGGGGGGTACAATGAG. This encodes CASKPRPGGGYNE. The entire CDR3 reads CASKPRPGGGYNEQFF.

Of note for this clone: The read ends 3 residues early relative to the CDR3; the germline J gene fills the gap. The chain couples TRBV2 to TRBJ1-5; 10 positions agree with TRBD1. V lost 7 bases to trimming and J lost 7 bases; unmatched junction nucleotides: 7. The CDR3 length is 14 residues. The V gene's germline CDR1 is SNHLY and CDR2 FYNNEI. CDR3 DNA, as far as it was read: TGTGCCAGCACCGGCGGACAGGGGGGACAGCCC. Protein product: CASTGGQGGQP. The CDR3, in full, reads CASTGGQGGQPQHF.

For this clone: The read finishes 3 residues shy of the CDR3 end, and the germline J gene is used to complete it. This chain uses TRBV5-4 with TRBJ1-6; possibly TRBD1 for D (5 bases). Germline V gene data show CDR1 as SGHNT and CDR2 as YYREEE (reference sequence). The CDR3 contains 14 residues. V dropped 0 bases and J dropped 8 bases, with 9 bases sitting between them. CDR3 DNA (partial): TGTGCCAGCAGCTTGGGGGGGGGTGATTCACCC. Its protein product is CASSLGGGDSP. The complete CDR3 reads CASSLGGGDSPLHF.

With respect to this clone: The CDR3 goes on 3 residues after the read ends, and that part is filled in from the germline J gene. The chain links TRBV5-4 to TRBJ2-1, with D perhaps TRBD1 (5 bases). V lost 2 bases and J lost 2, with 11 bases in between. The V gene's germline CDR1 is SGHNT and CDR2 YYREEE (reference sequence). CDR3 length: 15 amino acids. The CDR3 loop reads CASSLYQGTYNEQFF. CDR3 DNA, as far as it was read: TGTGCCAGCAGCTTATATCAGGGTACCTACAATGAG.

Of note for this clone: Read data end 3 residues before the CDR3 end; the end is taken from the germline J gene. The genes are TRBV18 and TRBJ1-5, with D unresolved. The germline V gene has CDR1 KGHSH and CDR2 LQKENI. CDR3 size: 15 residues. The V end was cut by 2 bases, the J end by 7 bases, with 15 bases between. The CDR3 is CASSPERRLEQPQHF. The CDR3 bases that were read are TGTGCCAGCTCACCAGAGCGGAGGCTGGAGCAGCCC.

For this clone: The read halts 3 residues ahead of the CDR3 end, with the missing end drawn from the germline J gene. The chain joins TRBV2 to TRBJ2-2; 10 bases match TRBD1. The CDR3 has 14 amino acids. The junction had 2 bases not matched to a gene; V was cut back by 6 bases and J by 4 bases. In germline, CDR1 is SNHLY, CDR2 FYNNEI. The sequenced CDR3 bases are TGTGCCAGCAGCCGGGACAGGGGCACCGGGGAG. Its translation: CASSRDRGTGE. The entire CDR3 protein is CASSRDRGTGELFF.

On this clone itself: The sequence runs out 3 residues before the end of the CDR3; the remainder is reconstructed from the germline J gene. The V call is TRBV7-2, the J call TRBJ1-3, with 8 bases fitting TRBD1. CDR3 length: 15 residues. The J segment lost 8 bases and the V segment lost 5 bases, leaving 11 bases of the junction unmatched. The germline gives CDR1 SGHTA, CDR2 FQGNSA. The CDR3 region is CASSPPDRGVHTIYF. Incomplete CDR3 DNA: TGTGCCAGCAGCCCACCTGACAGGGGAGTACACACC.

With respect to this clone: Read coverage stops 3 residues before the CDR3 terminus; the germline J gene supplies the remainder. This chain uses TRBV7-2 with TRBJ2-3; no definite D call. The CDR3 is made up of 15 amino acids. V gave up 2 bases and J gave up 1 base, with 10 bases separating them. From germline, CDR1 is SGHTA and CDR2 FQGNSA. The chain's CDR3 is CTSSLRPFGTDTQYF. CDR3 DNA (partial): TGTACCAGCAGCTTAAGGCCGTTCGGCACAGATACG.

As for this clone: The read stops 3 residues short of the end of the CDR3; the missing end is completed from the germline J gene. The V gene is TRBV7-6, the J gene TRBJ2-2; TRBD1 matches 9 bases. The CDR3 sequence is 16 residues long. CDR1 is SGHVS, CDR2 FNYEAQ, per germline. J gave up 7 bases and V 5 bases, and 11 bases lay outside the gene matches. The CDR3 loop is CASSIPGQGGFGELFF. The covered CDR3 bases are TGTGCCAGCAGCATCCCGGGACAGGGAGGTTTCGGGGAG.

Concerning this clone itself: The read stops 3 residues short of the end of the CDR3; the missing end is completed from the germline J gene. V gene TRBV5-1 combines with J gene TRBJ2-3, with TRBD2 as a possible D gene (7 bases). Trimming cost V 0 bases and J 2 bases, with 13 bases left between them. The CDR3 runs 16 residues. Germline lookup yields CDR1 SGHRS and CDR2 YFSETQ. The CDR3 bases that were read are TGCGCCAGCAGCTTGGCTGGGCGGGGGCCCACAGATACG. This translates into CASSLAGRGPTDT. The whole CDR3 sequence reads CASSLAGRGPTDTQYF.

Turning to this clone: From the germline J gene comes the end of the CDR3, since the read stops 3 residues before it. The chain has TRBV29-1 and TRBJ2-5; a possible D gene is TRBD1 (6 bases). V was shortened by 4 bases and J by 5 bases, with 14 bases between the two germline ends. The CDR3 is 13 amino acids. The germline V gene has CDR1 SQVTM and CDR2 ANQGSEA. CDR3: CSVGGTSRETQYF. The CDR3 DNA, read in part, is TGCAGCGTTGGGGGGACATCTAGGGAGACC.

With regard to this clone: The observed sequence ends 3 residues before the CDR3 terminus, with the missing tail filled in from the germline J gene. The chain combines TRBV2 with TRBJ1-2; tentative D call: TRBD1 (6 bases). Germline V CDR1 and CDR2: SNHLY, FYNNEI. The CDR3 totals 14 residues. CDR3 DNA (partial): TGTGCCAGCAGTGGTGGCTACAGGGCCTACCGC. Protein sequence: CASSGGYRAYR. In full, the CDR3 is CASSGGYRAYRYTF.

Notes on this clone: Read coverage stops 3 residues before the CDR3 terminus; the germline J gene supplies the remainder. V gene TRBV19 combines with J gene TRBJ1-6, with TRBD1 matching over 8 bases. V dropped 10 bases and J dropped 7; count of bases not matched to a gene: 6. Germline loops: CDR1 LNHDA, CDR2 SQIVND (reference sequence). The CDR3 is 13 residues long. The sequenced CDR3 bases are TGTGCCACGCGGACAGGGACCAATTCACCC. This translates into CATRTGTNSP. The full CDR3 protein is CATRTGTNSPLHF. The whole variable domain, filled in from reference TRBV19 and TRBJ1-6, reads DGGITQSPKYLFRKEGQNVTLSCEQNLNHDAMYWYRQDPGQGLRLIYYSQIVNDFQKGDIAEGYSVSREKKESFPLTVTSAQKNPTAFYLCATRTGTNSPLHFGNGTRLTVT.

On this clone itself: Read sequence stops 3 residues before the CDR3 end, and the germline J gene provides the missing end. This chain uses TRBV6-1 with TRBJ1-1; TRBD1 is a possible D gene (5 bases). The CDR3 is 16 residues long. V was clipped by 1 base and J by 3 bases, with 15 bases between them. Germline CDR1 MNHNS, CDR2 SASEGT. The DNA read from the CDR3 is TGTGCCAGCAGTGAAGGCTACAGGAGGCACCACACTGAA. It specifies CASSEGYRRHHTE. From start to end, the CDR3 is CASSEGYRRHHTEAFF.

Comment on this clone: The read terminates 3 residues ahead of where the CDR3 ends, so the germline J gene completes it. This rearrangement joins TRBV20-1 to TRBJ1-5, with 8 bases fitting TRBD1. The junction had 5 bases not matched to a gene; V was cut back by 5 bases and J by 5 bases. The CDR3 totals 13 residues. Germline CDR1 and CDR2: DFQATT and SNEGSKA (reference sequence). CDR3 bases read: TGCAGTGCTCAGGGGGCGGGGTATCAGCCC. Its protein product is CSAQGAGYQP. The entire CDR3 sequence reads CSAQGAGYQPQHF.

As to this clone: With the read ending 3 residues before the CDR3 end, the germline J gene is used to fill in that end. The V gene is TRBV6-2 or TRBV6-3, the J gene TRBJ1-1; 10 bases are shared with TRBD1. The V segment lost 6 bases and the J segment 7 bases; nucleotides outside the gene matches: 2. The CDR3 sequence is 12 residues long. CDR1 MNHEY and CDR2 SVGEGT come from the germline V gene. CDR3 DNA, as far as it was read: TGTGCCAGCAGAGGACAGGGGGGTGAA. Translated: CASRGQGGE. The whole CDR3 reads CASRGQGGEAFF.

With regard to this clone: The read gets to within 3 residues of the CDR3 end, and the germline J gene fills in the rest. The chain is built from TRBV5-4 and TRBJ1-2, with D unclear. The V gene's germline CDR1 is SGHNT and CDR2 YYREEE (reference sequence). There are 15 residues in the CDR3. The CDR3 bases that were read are TGTGCCAGCAGCCGTGATGATGGGCCGAGGTTTCGC. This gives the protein CASSRDDGPRFR. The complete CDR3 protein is CASSRDDGPRFRYTF.

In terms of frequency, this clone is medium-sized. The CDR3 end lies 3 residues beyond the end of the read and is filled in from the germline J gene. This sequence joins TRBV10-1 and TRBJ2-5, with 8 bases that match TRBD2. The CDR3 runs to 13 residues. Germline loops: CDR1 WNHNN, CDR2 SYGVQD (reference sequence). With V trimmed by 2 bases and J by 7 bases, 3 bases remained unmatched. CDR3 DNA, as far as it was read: TGCGCCAGCAGTGAGGGACTAGCTGGGACC. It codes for CASSEGLAGT. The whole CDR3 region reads CASSEGLAGTQYF.

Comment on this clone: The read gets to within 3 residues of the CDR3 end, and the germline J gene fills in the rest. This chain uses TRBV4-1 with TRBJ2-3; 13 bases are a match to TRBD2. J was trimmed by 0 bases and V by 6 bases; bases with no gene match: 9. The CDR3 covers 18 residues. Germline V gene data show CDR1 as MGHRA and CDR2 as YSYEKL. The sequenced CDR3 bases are TGCGCCAGCAGACAGACTAGCGGGGGGACATCTAGCACAGATACG. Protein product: CASRQTSGGTSSTDT. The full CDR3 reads CASRQTSGGTSSTDTQYF.

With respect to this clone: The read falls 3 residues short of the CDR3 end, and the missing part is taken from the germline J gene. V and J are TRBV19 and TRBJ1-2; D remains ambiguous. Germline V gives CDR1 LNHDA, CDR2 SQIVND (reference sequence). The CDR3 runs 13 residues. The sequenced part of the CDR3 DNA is TGTGCCAGTAGTAAAACACGAGGGCCCGGC. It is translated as CASSKTRGPG. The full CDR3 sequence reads CASSKTRGPGYTF. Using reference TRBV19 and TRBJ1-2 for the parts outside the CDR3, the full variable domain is DGGITQSPKYLFRKEGQNVTLSCEQNLNHDAMYWYRQDPGQGLRLIYYSQIVNDFQKGDIAEGYSVSREKKESFPLTVTSAQKNPTAFYLCASSKTRGPGYTFGSGTRLTVV.